Shown below are 5 T cell receptor beta chains from a single sample sequenced in a study of HIV-infected patients and healthy controls. cDNA was made from 500 ng RNA using alpha and beta constant primers. Each of the alpha and beta chains got its own library through chain-specific third strand synthesis with indices. TCRdb re-called the 5' RACE reads through MiXCR, storing one row per CDR3 protein. This repertoire shows about 11,000 distinct CDR3 sequences, under 6.5% found once; its top ten account for around 3%. No cell fractionation was done, so the repertoire covers all unsorted peripheral blood T cells. Sequences were obtained from blood. All receptors derive from an adult in good health.

Ten or more counts support this clonotype. The V gene is TRBV12-3 or TRBV12-4, the J gene TRBJ1-5, with 7 bases matching TRBD1. This CDR3 comprises 13 residues. Trimming took 2 bases from V and 6 from J; bases not matched to a gene: 1. CDR3: CASSLPGGQPQHF. The CDR3 nucleotides are TGTGCCAGCAGTTTACCAGGGGGTCAGCCCCAGCATTTT.

This clonotype was detected a few times. The chain uses TRBV20-1 and TRBJ2-1; TRBD2 aligns across 14 bases. The CDR3 consists of 14 residues. Trimming at V came to 6 bases and at J to 8 bases, leaving 6 bases not matched to a gene. The V gene's germline CDR1 is DFQATT and CDR2 SNEGSKA (reference sequence). CDR3 nucleotide sequence: TGCAGTGCGACTAGCGGGGGGGCGGATGATGAGCAGTTCTTC. Translating it yields CSATSGGADDEQFF.

This clonotype was picked up many times. CDR3 in amino acids: CAISESTSGNTIYF. DNA for the CDR3: TGTGCCATCAGTGAGTCGACCTCTGGAAACACCATATATTTT. The genes are TRBV10-3 and TRBJ1-3; no reliable D call. Germline loops: CDR1 ENHRY, CDR2 SYGVKD. V gave up 0 bases and J gave up 0 bases, with 3 bases separating them. The CDR3 has 14 amino acids.

This clonotype is medium-sized within its sample. The rearrangement links TRBV20-1 to TRBJ2-3, with 10 bases identical to TRBD1. With V trimmed by 5 bases and J by 4 bases, 12 bases remained unmatched. CDR3 length: 16 amino acids. The germline CDR1 and CDR2 sequences are DFQATT and SNEGSKA (reference sequence). CDR3 sequence reads: CSASHPTTGGPDTQYF. CDR3 nucleotides: TGCAGTGCTTCGCACCCCACGACAGGGGGCCCAGATACGCAGTATTTT.

This clonotype was observed at least ten times. This CDR3 is CASSQVEGLGGYTF. The DNA for the CDR3 is TGTGCCAGCAGCCAAGTGGAGGGACTCGGCGGCTACACCTTC. V is TRBV14 and J is TRBJ1-2; tentatively, D is TRBD1 (5 bases). The CDR3 is made up of 14 amino acids. The germline V and J ends were trimmed by 1 base and 8 bases, with 14 bases remaining between them. The germline V gene has CDR1 SGHDN and CDR2 FVKESK. Complete variable domain (other parts from reference TRBV14 and TRBJ1-2): EAGVTQFPSHSVIEKGQTVTLRCDPISGHDNLYWYRRVMGKEIKFLLHFVKESKQDESGMPNNRFLAERTGGTYSTLKVQPAELEDSGVYFCASSQVEGLGGYTFGSGTRLTVV.